The clone carrying this TCR beta chain was seen once. Methods used by the authors: Counts of nucleated cells, estimated from reference gene primer amplification, were obtained. The assay was immunoSEQ multiplex PCR, and TCRdb's table has in-frame clones only and misses some. From that table come the V and J calls and clone size; the DNA was used to work out D and trimming. The sample consists of just under 75,000 clones, around four fifths of them appearing once. These data are taken from a study of blood T cell repertoires in COVID-19. The overall study: Acute and convalescent COVID-19 specimens originated in the United States, Italy and Spain. In each case, the material was cDNA or gDNA derived from T cells, B-cell-depleted T cells, or PBMCs.

CDR1 and CDR2 from the germline V gene are MNHEY and SVGAGI. Trimming pared 2 bases from V and 5 bases from J, leaving 13 bases between. The CDR3 contains 15 residues. The TCR comes from a man aged 80 or over with active or convalescent COVID-19. The chain is built from TRBV6-5 and TRBJ1-5, with unresolved D. The material sequenced was peripheral blood. As DNA, the CDR3 is TGTGCCAGCAGTTACGGACTGTTTTCGGATCAGCCCCAGCATTTT. Protein sequence: CASSYGLFSDQPQHF.